The rows below give T cell receptor beta chains drawn from one sample of a study of T cell responses to AZD1222 COVID-19 vaccine. The protocol was immunoSEQ multiplex PCR, while the TCRdb copy is restricted to in-frame clones and leaves out a portion. The repertoire holds roughly 120,000 clones, with roughly nine tenths as singletons. The sequenced sample was peripheral blood, obtained on day 0 of AZD1222 vaccination. These receptors came from an adult in good health. Each CDR3 is given with its conserved first and last residue. The D gene is left open where the match is weak. Some rows have no size entry. The others give once, few or many, or a class for an expanded clone.

d_gene: TRBD2
abundance: NA
v_gene: TRBV5-4
j_gene: TRBJ2-7
CDR3aa: CASSLGTSGRVAGEQYF
CDR3nt: TGTGCCAGCAGCTTGGGGACTAGCGGGAGGGTCGCTGGCGAGCAGTACTTC

d_gene: NA
abundance: NA
v_gene: TRBV29-1
j_gene: TRBJ2-5
CDR3aa: CSVEAWTQQETQYF
CDR3nt: TGCAGCGTTGAGGCCTGGACACAGCAAGAGACCCAGTACTTC

d_gene: TRBD1
abundance: NA
v_gene: TRBV5-4
j_gene: TRBJ2-7
CDR3aa: CASSVGQNYEQYF
CDR3nt: TGTGCCAGCAGCGTGGGACAGAACTACGAGCAGTACTTC

d_gene: NA
abundance: NA
v_gene: TRBV19
j_gene: TRBJ2-2
CDR3aa: CANVDNEPNTGELFF
CDR3nt: TGTGCCAATGTGGACAATGAACCGAACACCGGGGAGCTGTTTTTT

d_gene: NA
abundance: NA
v_gene: TRBV7-2
j_gene: TRBJ1-5
CDR3aa: CASSLQGLGYQPQHF
CDR3nt: TGTGCCAGCAGCTTACAGGGCCTAGGATATCAGCCCCAGCATTTT

d_gene: TRBD2
abundance: NA
v_gene: TRBV9
j_gene: TRBJ2-2
CDR3aa: CASSVQTNPGTSSTGELFF
CDR3nt: TGTGCCAGCAGCGTACAAACAAATCCCGGGACTAGTAGTACCGGGGAGCTGTTTTTT

d_gene: NA
abundance: NA
v_gene: TRBV29-1
j_gene: TRBJ1-1
CDR3aa: CSVVRGGNTEAFF
CDR3nt: TGCAGCGTTGTACGGGGGGGAAACACTGAAGCTTTCTTT

d_gene: TRBD1
abundance: NA
v_gene: TRBV30
j_gene: TRBJ1-2
CDR3aa: CAWSGTGGYYGYTF
CDR3nt: TGTGCCTGGAGCGGGACAGGGGGTTACTATGGCTACACCTTC

d_gene: TRBD1
abundance: NA
v_gene: TRBV7-2
j_gene: TRBJ1-2
CDR3aa: CASSSGNRDRRRNYGYTF
CDR3nt: TGTGCCAGCAGCTCCGGGAACCGGGACAGGAGGCGGAACTATGGCTACACCTTC

d_gene: TRBD1
abundance: NA
v_gene: TRBV2
j_gene: TRBJ1-1
CDR3aa: CARGDSWNTEAFF
CDR3nt: TGTGCCAGGGGGGACAGCTGGAACACTGAAGCTTTCTTT

d_gene: NA
abundance: NA
v_gene: TRBV27
j_gene: TRBJ1-2
CDR3aa: CASSFHVGGSNYGYTF
CDR3nt: TGTGCCAGCAGTTTCCATGTGGGCGGCTCTAACTATGGCTACACCTTC

d_gene: NA
abundance: NA
v_gene: TRBV15
j_gene: TRBJ1-5
CDR3aa: CATSRGDSNQPQHF
CDR3nt: TGTGCCACCAGCAGGGGGGATAGCAATCAGCCCCAGCATTTT

d_gene: NA
abundance: NA
v_gene: TRBV7-2
j_gene: TRBJ1-1
CDR3aa: CASSSPMGRAFF
CDR3nt: TGTGCCAGCAGCTCCCCGATGGGGAGAGCTTTCTTT

d_gene: NA
abundance: once
v_gene: TRBV7-9
j_gene: TRBJ2-6
CDR3aa: CASSGLTF
CDR3nt: TGTGCCAGCAGCGGGCTGACTTTC

d_gene: TRBD1
abundance: NA
v_gene: TRBV27
j_gene: TRBJ1-5
CDR3aa: CASSLSQGVNQPQHF
CDR3nt: TGTGCCAGCAGTTTGTCACAGGGGGTAAATCAGCCCCAGCATTTT

d_gene: NA
abundance: few
v_gene: TRBV5-1
j_gene: TRBJ2-5
CDR3aa: CARPETQYF
CDR3nt: TGCGCCCGCCCAGAGACCCAGTACTTC

d_gene: NA
abundance: once
v_gene: TRBV4-2
j_gene: TRBJ2-5
CDR3aa: CASSQEEGRGETQYF
CDR3nt: TGTGCCAGCAGCCAAGAAGAGGGGCGCGGGGAGACCCAGTACTTC

d_gene: NA
abundance: once
v_gene: TRBV2
j_gene: TRBJ2-7
CDR3aa: CASSVNFSYEQYF
CDR3nt: TGTGCCAGCAGTGTTAACTTCTCCTACGAGCAGTACTTC

d_gene: NA
abundance: NA
v_gene: TRBV15
j_gene: TRBJ1-1
CDR3aa: CATSRNRMNTEAFF
CDR3nt: TGTGCCACCAGCAGAAACAGGATGAACACTGAAGCTTTCTTT

d_gene: TRBD2
abundance: NA
v_gene: TRBV3-1/TRBV3-2
j_gene: TRBJ2-1
CDR3aa: CASSEPTSGRALEQFF
CDR3nt: TGTGCCAGCAGCGAACCGACTAGCGGGAGGGCCCTTGAGCAGTTCTTC

d_gene: TRBD1
abundance: NA
v_gene: TRBV5-1
j_gene: TRBJ2-5
CDR3aa: CASSLGTGVQETQYF
CDR3nt: TGCGCCAGCAGCTTGGGTACAGGGGTACAAGAGACCCAGTACTTC

d_gene: NA
abundance: once
v_gene: TRBV7-9
j_gene: TRBJ1-1
CDR3aa: CASSLEQLGKAFF
CDR3nt: TGTGCCAGCAGCTTAGAACAGCTGGGGAAAGCTTTCTTT

d_gene: NA
abundance: NA
v_gene: TRBV19
j_gene: TRBJ2-3
CDR3aa: CASTPGGRGTQYF
CDR3nt: TGTGCCAGTACCCCCGGCGGGCGGGGTACGCAGTATTTT

d_gene: TRBD2
abundance: NA
v_gene: TRBV13
j_gene: TRBJ2-2
CDR3aa: CASSLGLAGGNTGELFF
CDR3nt: TGTGCCAGCAGCTTGGGACTAGCGGGAGGTAACACCGGGGAGCTGTTTTTT

d_gene: TRBD1
abundance: NA
v_gene: TRBV12-3/TRBV12-4
j_gene: TRBJ1-6
CDR3aa: CASSLGIDRELHF
CDR3nt: TGTGCCAGCAGTTTAGGGATTGACAGGGAACTCCACTTT

d_gene: NA
abundance: NA
v_gene: TRBV5-1
j_gene: TRBJ2-5
CDR3aa: CASSSGPKQETQYF
CDR3nt: TGCGCCAGCAGCTCTGGACCGAAACAAGAGACCCAGTACTTC

d_gene: TRBD1
abundance: NA
v_gene: TRBV27
j_gene: TRBJ2-7
CDR3aa: CASQQRADRERVEQYF
CDR3nt: TGTGCCAGCCAGCAGAGGGCCGACAGGGAGAGAGTCGAGCAGTACTTC

d_gene: NA
abundance: NA
v_gene: TRBV5-1
j_gene: TRBJ2-7
CDR3aa: CASSLGQVYEQYF
CDR3nt: TGCGCCAGCAGCTTGGGACAGGTCTACGAGCAGTACTTC

d_gene: TRBD1
abundance: NA
v_gene: TRBV20-1
j_gene: TRBJ1-2
CDR3aa: CSAHRGYGYTF
CDR3nt: TGCAGTGCTCACAGGGGATATGGCTACACCTTC

d_gene: TRBD1
abundance: NA
v_gene: TRBV7-2
j_gene: TRBJ2-5
CDR3aa: CASSLRTGGWETQYF
CDR3nt: TGTGCCAGCAGCTTACGGACAGGGGGCTGGGAGACCCAGTACTTC

d_gene: NA
abundance: once
v_gene: TRBV19
j_gene: TRBJ2-2
CDR3aa: CASSRPLQGVGTGELFF
CDR3nt: TGTGCCAGTAGTAGGCCCCTACAGGGAGTCGGCACCGGGGAGCTGTTTTTT

d_gene: TRBD2
abundance: NA
v_gene: TRBV6-4
j_gene: TRBJ2-1
CDR3aa: CASTERGRRSYNEQFF
CDR3nt: TGTGCCAGCACAGAGCGCGGGAGGAGGTCCTACAATGAGCAGTTCTTC

d_gene: NA
abundance: once
v_gene: TRBV6-5
j_gene: TRBJ2-7
CDR3aa: CASSYSTAVAVYEQYF
CDR3nt: TGTGCCAGCAGTTACTCGACGGCGGTCGCTGTCTACGAGCAGTACTTC

d_gene: NA
abundance: NA
v_gene: TRBV15
j_gene: TRBJ2-7
CDR3aa: CATSRVVTVAYEQYF
CDR3nt: TGTGCCACCAGCAGAGTAGTGACAGTTGCCTACGAGCAGTACTTC

d_gene: NA
abundance: NA
v_gene: TRBV18
j_gene: TRBJ1-1
CDR3aa: CASSLRGSEAFF
CDR3nt: TGTGCCAGCTCCCTCAGGGGATCTGAAGCTTTCTTT

d_gene: NA
abundance: once
v_gene: TRBV7-2
j_gene: TRBJ1-1
CDR3aa: CASSLLTANTEAFF
CDR3nt: TGTGCCAGCAGCTTATTGACGGCGAACACTGAAGCTTTCTTT

d_gene: TRBD1
abundance: NA
v_gene: TRBV9
j_gene: TRBJ1-5
CDR3aa: CASSVGTGGDQPQHF
CDR3nt: TGTGCCAGCAGCGTGGGGACAGGCGGGGATCAGCCCCAGCATTTT

d_gene: TRBD1
abundance: NA
v_gene: TRBV10-3
j_gene: TRBJ1-6
CDR3aa: CAISEGNRGPHF
CDR3nt: TGTGCCATCAGTGAGGGCAACAGGGGACCCCACTTT

d_gene: NA
abundance: NA
v_gene: TRBV7-9
j_gene: TRBJ2-7
CDR3aa: CASSPGGRHYEQYF
CDR3nt: TGTGCCAGCAGTCCCGGAGGGAGGCACTACGAGCAGTACTTC

d_gene: TRBD1
abundance: NA
v_gene: TRBV12-5
j_gene: TRBJ2-7
CDR3aa: CASGLAQGTGLSYEQYF
CDR3nt: TGTGCTAGTGGTTTGGCTCAAGGGACAGGCCTCTCCTACGAGCAGTACTTC

d_gene: NA
abundance: NA
v_gene: TRBV7-9
j_gene: TRBJ2-1
CDR3aa: CASSLKGPSVQFF
CDR3nt: TGTGCCAGCAGCTTAAAGGGCCCATCCGTACAGTTCTTC

d_gene: NA
abundance: NA
v_gene: TRBV5-6
j_gene: TRBJ2-2
CDR3aa: CASTLSLSGGQGGELFF
CDR3nt: TGTGCCAGCACCCTTAGTCTCTCCGGGGGTCAAGGCGGGGAGCTGTTTTTT

d_gene: TRBD1
abundance: NA
v_gene: TRBV4-1
j_gene: TRBJ1-1
CDR3aa: CASAAPSRGYTEAFF
CDR3nt: TGCGCCAGCGCCGCCCCCAGCAGGGGGTACACTGAAGCTTTCTTT

d_gene: TRBD2
abundance: NA
v_gene: TRBV10-2
j_gene: TRBJ2-7
CDR3aa: CASSESASGYEQYF
CDR3nt: TGCGCCAGCAGTGAGTCGGCTAGCGGCTACGAGCAGTACTTC

d_gene: NA
abundance: few
v_gene: TRBV15
j_gene: TRBJ2-2
CDR3aa: CATSRDLMGRVTGELFF
CDR3nt: TGTGCCACCAGCAGAGATCTCATGGGGCGAGTCACCGGGGAGCTGTTTTTT

d_gene: TRBD2
abundance: NA
v_gene: TRBV9
j_gene: TRBJ2-1
CDR3aa: CASSVEGPWTSGRGSYNEQFF
CDR3nt: TGTGCCAGCAGCGTAGAGGGGCCGTGGACTAGCGGGAGGGGCTCCTACAATGAGCAGTTCTTC

d_gene: NA
abundance: NA
v_gene: TRBV5-4
j_gene: TRBJ2-5
CDR3aa: CASSLVDSIQETQYF
CDR3nt: TGTGCCAGCAGCTTGGTCGATTCAATCCAAGAGACCCAGTACTTC

d_gene: NA
abundance: NA
v_gene: TRBV12-3/TRBV12-4
j_gene: TRBJ2-2
CDR3aa: CASSFKRTGELFF
CDR3nt: TGTGCCAGCAGTTTCAAGCGAACCGGGGAGCTGTTTTTT

d_gene: NA
abundance: once
v_gene: TRBV6-5
j_gene: TRBJ2-5
CDR3aa: CASSPPGETQYF
CDR3nt: TGTGCCAGCAGTCCCCCGGGAGAGACCCAGTACTTC

d_gene: NA
abundance: NA
v_gene: TRBV10-3
j_gene: TRBJ1-1
CDR3aa: CAIRGHGTNTEAFF
CDR3nt: TGTGCCATCAGAGGACACGGTACGAACACTGAAGCTTTCTTT

d_gene: NA
abundance: NA
v_gene: TRBV2
j_gene: TRBJ2-4
CDR3aa: CASSPGQVLAKNIQYF
CDR3nt: TGTGCCAGCAGTCCCGGACAAGTACTAGCCAAAAACATTCAGTACTTC

d_gene: NA
abundance: NA
v_gene: TRBV5-6
j_gene: TRBJ2-3
CDR3aa: CASSNAKGTDTQYF
CDR3nt: TGTGCCAGCAGCAACGCGAAGGGGACAGATACGCAGTATTTT

d_gene: NA
abundance: NA
v_gene: TRBV5-4
j_gene: TRBJ2-3
CDR3aa: CASSKSGAFDTQYF
CDR3nt: TGTGCCAGCAGCAAGAGCGGAGCCTTTGATACGCAGTATTTT

d_gene: NA
abundance: NA
v_gene: TRBV6-1
j_gene: TRBJ1-3
CDR3aa: CASSGLGALSGNTIYF
CDR3nt: TGTGCCAGCAGTGGGTTAGGGGCTCTCTCTGGAAACACCATATATTTT

d_gene: TRBD1
abundance: NA
v_gene: TRBV7-2
j_gene: TRBJ2-5
CDR3aa: CASSFDRGETQYF
CDR3nt: TGTGCCAGCAGCTTCGACAGGGGAGAGACCCAGTACTTC

d_gene: TRBD1
abundance: NA
v_gene: TRBV9
j_gene: TRBJ1-1
CDR3aa: CASSPEGLGQRTEAFF
CDR3nt: TGTGCCAGCAGCCCGGAAGGTCTGGGACAGAGGACTGAAGCTTTCTTT

d_gene: NA
abundance: once
v_gene: TRBV2
j_gene: TRBJ1-5
CDR3aa: CASRRPPKSPFRDEQPQHF
CDR3nt: TGTGCCAGCCGAAGGCCCCCGAAGAGCCCTTTCAGGGATGAACAGCCCCAGCATTTT